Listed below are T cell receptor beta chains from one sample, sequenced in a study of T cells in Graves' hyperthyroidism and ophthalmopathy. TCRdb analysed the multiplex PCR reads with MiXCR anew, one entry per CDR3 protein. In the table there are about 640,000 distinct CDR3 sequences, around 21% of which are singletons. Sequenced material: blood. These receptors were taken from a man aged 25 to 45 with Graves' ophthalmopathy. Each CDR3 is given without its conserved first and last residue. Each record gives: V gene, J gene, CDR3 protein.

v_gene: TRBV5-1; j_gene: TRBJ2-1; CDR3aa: ASSGQGTYNEQF
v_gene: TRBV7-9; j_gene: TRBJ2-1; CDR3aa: ASSLGGDYTYNEQF
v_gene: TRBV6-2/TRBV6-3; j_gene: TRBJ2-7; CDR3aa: ASSSLWYEQY
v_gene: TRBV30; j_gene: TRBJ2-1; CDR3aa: AWGPGQGYNEQF
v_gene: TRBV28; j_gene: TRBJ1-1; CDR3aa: ASSLLTVSEAF
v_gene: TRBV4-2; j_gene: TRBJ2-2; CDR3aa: ASSQDPTGELF
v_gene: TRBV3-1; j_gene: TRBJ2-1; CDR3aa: ASSPGQGAKRGEQF
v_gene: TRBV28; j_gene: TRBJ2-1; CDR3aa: ASSLTGTRVNEQF
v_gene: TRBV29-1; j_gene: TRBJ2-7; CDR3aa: SVEDPDSYEQY
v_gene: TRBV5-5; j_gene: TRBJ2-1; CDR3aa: ASSPRDRQFNNEQF
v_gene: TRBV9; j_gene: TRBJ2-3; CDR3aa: ASSSAWGDTQY
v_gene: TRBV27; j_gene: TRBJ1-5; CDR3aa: ASSWDSGGQGTQH
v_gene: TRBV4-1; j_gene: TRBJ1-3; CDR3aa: ASSQYTGAGNTIY
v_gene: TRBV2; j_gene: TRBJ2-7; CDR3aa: ASSGGRLAGGYEQY
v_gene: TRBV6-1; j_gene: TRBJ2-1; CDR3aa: AIKAGTSGLYNEQF
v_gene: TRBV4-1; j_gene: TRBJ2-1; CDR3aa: ASSLGGPGNEQF
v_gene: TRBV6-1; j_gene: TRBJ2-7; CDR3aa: ASSLQGESYEQY
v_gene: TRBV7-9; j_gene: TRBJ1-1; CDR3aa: ASSLEGTKNTEAF
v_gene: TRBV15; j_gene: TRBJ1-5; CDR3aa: ATSRDRPGQVPYSNQPQH
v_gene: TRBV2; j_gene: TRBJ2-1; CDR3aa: ASRKSRQSNNEQF